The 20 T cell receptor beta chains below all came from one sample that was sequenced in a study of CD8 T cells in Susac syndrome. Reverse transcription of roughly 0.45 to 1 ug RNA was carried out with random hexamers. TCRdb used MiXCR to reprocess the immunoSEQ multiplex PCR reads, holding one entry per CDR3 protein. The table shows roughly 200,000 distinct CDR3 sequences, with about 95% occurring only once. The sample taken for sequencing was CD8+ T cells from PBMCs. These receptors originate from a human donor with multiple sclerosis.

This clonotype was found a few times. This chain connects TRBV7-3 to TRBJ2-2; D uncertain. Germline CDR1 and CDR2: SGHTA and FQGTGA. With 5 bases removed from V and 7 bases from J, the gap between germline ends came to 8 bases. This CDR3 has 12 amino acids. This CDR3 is CASSPLGGELFF. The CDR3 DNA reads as TGTGCCAGCAGCCCCTTAGGCGGGGAGCTGTTTTTT.

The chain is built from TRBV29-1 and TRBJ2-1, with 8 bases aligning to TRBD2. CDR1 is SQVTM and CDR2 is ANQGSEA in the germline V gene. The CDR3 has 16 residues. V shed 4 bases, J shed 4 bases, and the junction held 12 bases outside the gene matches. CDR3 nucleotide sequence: TGCAGCGTTGTACGTCCAGCGGGAGCCCAATACAATGAGCAGTTCTTC. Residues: CSVVRPAGAQYNEQFF.

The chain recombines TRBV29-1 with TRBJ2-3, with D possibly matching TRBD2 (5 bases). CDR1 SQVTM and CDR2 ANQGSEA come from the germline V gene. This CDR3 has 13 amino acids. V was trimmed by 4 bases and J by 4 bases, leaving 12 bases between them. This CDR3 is CSVARDVSDTQYF. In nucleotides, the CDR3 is TGCAGCGTTGCGAGGGATGTGTCAGATACGCAGTATTTT.

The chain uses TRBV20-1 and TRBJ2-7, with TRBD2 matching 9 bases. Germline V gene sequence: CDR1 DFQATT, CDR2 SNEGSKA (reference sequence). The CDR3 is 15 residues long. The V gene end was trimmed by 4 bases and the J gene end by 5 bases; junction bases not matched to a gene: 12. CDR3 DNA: TGCAGTGCTACCGACCGGGCGGGAGGGCCTCACGAGCAGTACTTC. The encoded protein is CSATDRAGGPHEQYF.

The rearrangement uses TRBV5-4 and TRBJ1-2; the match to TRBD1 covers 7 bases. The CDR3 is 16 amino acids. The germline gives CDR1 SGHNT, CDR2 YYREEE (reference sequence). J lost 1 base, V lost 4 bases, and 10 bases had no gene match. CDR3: CASSRGQINLNYGYTF. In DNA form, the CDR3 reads TGTGCCAGCAGCAGGGGACAGATAAACCTTAACTATGGCTACACCTTC.

CDR3 sequence: CSAKDGPNQPQHF. In nucleotides, the CDR3 is TGCAGTGCTAAAGACGGCCCCAATCAGCCCCAGCATTTT. The J gene is TRBJ1-5, the V gene TRBV20-1; D unclear. The V end was cut by 4 bases, the J end by 3 bases, with 10 bases between. CDR1 is DFQATT and CDR2 is SNEGSKA in the germline V gene (reference sequence). The CDR3 is 13 residues long.

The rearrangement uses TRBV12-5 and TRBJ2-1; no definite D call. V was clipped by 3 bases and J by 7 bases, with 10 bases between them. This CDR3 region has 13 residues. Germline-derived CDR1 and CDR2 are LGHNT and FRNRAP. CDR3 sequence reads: CASGFFASNEQFF. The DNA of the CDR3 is TGTGCTAGTGGTTTTTTCGCGAGTAATGAGCAGTTCTTC.

The CDR3 region has the DNA TGTGCCAGCAGCTTAGAATCCCTCCTCTACTACGAGCAGTACTTC. This encodes CASSLESLLYYEQYF. The chain links TRBV7-2 to TRBJ2-7; no definite D call. The CDR3 sequence is 15 residues long. Trimming stripped 1 base from V and 3 bases from J, with 13 bases between. CDR1 SGHTA and CDR2 FQGNSA come from the germline V gene.

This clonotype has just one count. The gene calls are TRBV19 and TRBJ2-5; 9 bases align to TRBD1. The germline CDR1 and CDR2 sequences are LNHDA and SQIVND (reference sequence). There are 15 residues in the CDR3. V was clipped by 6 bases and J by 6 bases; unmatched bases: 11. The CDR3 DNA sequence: TGTGCCAGTAGCTCACGCGGACAGGGGTCAAAGACCCAGTACTTC. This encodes CASSSRGQGSKTQYF.

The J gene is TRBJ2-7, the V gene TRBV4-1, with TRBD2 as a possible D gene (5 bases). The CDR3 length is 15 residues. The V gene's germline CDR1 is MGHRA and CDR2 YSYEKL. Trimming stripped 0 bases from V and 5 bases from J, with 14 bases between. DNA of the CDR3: TGCGCCAGCAGCCAAGAGGACTCTAATCAAGACGAGCAGTACTTC. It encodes CASSQEDSNQDEQYF.

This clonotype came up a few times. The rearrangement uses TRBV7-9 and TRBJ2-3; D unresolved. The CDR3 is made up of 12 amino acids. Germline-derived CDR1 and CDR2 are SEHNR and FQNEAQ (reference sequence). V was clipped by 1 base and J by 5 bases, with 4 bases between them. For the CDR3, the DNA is TGTGCCAGCAGCTTAGTTAGAGATACGCAGTATTTT. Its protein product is CASSLVRDTQYF. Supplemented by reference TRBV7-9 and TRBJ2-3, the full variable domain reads DTGVSQNPRHKITKRGQNVTFRCDPISEHNRLYWYRQTLGQGPEFLTYFQNEAQLEKSRLLSDRFSAERPKGSFSTLEIQRTEQGDSAMYLCASSLVRDTQYFGPGTRLTVL.

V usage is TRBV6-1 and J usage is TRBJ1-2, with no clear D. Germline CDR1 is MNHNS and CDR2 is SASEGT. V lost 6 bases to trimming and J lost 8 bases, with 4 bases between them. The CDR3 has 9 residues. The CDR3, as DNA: TGTGCCAGCAGGGTGGGCTACACCTTC. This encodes CASRVGYTF.

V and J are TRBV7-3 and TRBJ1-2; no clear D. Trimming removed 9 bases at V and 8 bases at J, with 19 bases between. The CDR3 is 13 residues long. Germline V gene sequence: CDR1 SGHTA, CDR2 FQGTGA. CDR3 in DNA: TGTGCCAGTGGCCTCGGGTACGGCGGGGGCTACACCTTC. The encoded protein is CASGLGYGGGYTF.

The CDR3 protein is CASSYSGRGAHRSGANVLTF. The CDR3 nucleotides are TGTGCCAGCAGTTACTCCGGCAGGGGGGCTCACCGCTCTGGGGCCAACGTCCTGACTTTC. This sequence joins TRBV6-5 and TRBJ2-6, with D maybe TRBD1 (7 bases). Deletions cut 0 bases from V and 0 bases from J, with 18 bases between. Germline-derived CDR1 and CDR2 are MNHEY and SVGAGI. The CDR3 length is 20 residues.

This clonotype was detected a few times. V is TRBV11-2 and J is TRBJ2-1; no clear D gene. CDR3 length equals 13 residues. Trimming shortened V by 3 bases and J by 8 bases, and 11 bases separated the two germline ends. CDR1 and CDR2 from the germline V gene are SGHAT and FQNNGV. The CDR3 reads CASSFPPIDEQFF. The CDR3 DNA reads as TGTGCCAGCAGCTTCCCTCCCATAGATGAGCAGTTCTTC. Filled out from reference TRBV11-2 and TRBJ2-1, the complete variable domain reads EAGVAQSPRYKIIEKRQSVAFWCNPISGHATLYWYQQILGQGPKLLIQFQNNGVVDDSQLPKDRFSAERLKGVDSTLKIQPAKLEDSAVYLCASSFPPIDEQFFGPGTRLTVL.

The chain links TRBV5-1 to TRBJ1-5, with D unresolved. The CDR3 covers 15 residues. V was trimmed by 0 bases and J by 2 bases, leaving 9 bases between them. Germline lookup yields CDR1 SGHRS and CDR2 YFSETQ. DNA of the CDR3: TGCGCCAGCAGCTTGGACCAAGGAGGCAATCAGCCCCAGCATTTT. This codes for CASSLDQGGNQPQHF.

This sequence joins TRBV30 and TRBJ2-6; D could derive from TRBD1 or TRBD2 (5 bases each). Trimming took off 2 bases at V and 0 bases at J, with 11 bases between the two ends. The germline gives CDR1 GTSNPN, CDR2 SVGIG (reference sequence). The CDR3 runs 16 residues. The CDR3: CAWSRVGDSGANVLTF. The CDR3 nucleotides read TGTGCCTGGAGTCGGGTGGGGGACTCTGGGGCCAACGTCCTGACTTTC.

Written as DNA, the CDR3 is TGTGCCAGCAGTTACTCGGAGGACTCTGGGGCCAACGTCCTGACTTTC. Encoded protein: CASSYSEDSGANVLTF. The J gene is TRBJ2-6, the V gene TRBV6-5; D may be TRBD2 (5 bases). The V gene lost 0 bases and the J gene lost 0 bases, with 6 bases spanning the gap. Looked up from germline, CDR1 is MNHEY and CDR2 is SVGAGI. This CDR3 has 16 amino acids.

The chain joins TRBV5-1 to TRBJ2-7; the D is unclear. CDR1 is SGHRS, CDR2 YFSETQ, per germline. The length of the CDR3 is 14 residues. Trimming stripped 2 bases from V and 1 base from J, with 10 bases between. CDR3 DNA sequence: TGCGCCAGCAGCTTTCCCGGGTCGTCCTACGAGCAGTACTTC. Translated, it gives CASSFPGSSYEQYF.

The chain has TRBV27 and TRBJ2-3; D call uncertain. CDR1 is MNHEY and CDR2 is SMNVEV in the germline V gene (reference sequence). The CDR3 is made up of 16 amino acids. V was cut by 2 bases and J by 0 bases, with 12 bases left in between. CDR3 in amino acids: CASSLGGRTSTDTQYF. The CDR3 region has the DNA TGTGCCAGCAGTTTAGGCGGCAGAACTAGCACAGATACGCAGTATTTT.